The clone carrying this TCR beta chain came up a few times. Its antigen is as yet unknown. This entry belongs to a study of T cell repertoires in cytomegalovirus infection. V lost 5 bases and J 1 base, leaving 17 bases between the germline ends. This CDR3 spans 16 amino acids. CDR1 and CDR2 from the germline V gene are SGHVS and FNYEAQ. Study-level points and caveats: Based on cumulative public TCR beta family frequency, carriers of CMV plus the relevant HLA were identified. Clonotype analysis showed dominance of the ex vivo response by HLA-C-restricted CMV-specific TCR beta clonotypes.

MiXCR, run by TCRdb on the reads, gives a single entry per CDR3 protein. The sample holds 570,000 or so distinct CDR3 sequences, roughly 42% seen once. The chain carries TRBV7-6 and TRBJ2-5, with D possibly called TRBD1 or TRBD2 (6 bases each). The receptor was derived from a human donor in good health (CMV status not recorded). Some clones in this sample may be carry-over from other donors' samples. Sequences were derived from cultured PBMCs, sampled from culture after CMV antigen stimulation. The CDR3 region is CASSRAVKGGQETQYF. The CDR3, as DNA: TGTGCCAGCAGCCGCGCGGTTAAGGGGGGCCAAGAGACCCAGTACTTC.